The clone carrying this TCR beta chain was picked up a small number of times. This sample is part of a study of early T cells in non-severe SARS-CoV-2 infection. Study-wide context: Chains were not paired, and sequencing was done on bulk RNA from unsorted whole blood.

TCRdb reanalysed the 5' RACE reads using MiXCR and keeps one entry per CDR3 protein. The sample comprises approximately 67,000 distinct CDR3 sequences, 9.5% to 13% of which are singletons, and about 3.8% rests with the top ten. This TCR derives from an adult who was a healthcare worker with PCR-confirmed SARS-CoV-2 infection or an uninfected control (not recorded which). Sequenced: whole blood.

This CDR3 reads CASSLPGTNLNTEAFF. The DNA of the CDR3 is TGTGCCAGCAGCCTCCCCGGGACAAACTTGAACACTGAAGCTTTCTTT. This chain uses TRBV5-5 with TRBJ1-1; TRBD1 is a possible D gene (6 bases). This CDR3 spans 16 amino acids. V was shortened by 4 bases and J by 0 bases, with 16 bases between the two germline ends. From germline, CDR1 is SGHKS and CDR2 YYEKEE (reference sequence). The complete variable domain, with remaining parts taken from reference TRBV5-5 and TRBJ1-1, reads DAGVTQSPTHLIKTRGQQVTLRCSPISGHKSVSWYQQVLGQGPQFIFQYYEKEERGRGNFPDRFSARQFPNYSSELNVNALLLGDSALYLCASSLPGTNLNTEAFFGQGTRLTVV.